The 28 T cell receptor beta chains listed next were all sequenced from one sample in a study of molecular identifiers for immune sequencing clone quantification. TCRdb used MiXCR to reprocess the PCR reads, holding one entry per CDR3 protein. The sample gives over 600,000 distinct CDR3 sequences, 15% to 20% of which show up once; approximately 0.9% is in the top ten. The sequenced sample was naive CD8+ T cells from blood, with Jurkat cell RNA spiked in. Regarding subset: FACS-sorted CD8+CD4-CCR7+CD45RA+ naive T cells. The receptors were sampled from a human donor in good health. Some libraries in this study had Jurkat cell RNA spiked in.

The sample holds many counts of this clonotype. The V call is TRBV7-9, the J call TRBJ2-3; a possible D gene is TRBD1 (5 bases). Trimming removed 4 bases from V and 0 bases from J, with 14 bases in between. In germline, CDR1 is SEHNR, CDR2 FQNEAQ (reference sequence). The CDR3 sequence is 16 residues long. CDR3 in amino acids: CASSSNDRSSTDTQYF. In nucleotides, the CDR3 is TGTGCCAGCAGCTCGAACGACAGATCTAGCACAGATACGCAGTATTTT. The whole variable domain, filled in from reference TRBV7-9 and TRBJ2-3, reads DTGVSQNPRHKITKRGQNVTFRCDPISEHNRLYWYRQTLGQGPEFLTYFQNEAQLEKSRLLSDRFSAERPKGSFSTLEIQRTEQGDSAMYLCASSSNDRSSTDTQYFGPGTRLTVL.

As for this clonotype: This may be a read error: a much more frequent sequence differs by one nucleotide. The chain employs TRBV4-1 and TRBJ1-1; D is ambiguous. The CDR3 is 13 amino acids. CDR1 and CDR2 from the germline V gene are MGHRA and YSYEKL. This CDR3 reads CASSQESATEAYF. CDR3 in DNA: TGCGCCAGCAGCCAAGAGTCTGCTACTGAAGCTTACTTT.

The table lists this clonotype with many counts. The rearrangement links TRBV11-2 to TRBJ2-7; either TRBD1 or TRBD2 may fit D (5 bases each). This CDR3 spans 15 amino acids. V gave up 4 bases and J gave up 3 bases, with 16 bases separating them. Germline lookup yields CDR1 SGHAT and CDR2 FQNNGV. The CDR3 coding sequence is TGTGCCAGCAGCTCACCGGGGTCAGGGCGCTACGAGCAGTACTTC. Its protein is CASSSPGSGRYEQYF.

This clonotype was seen repeatedly, ten times or more. The V and J genes are TRBV5-1 and TRBJ2-7; TRBD2 matches 11 bases. Trimming removed 0 bases from V and 4 bases from J; junction bases left unmatched: 3. The germline gives CDR1 SGHRS, CDR2 YFSETQ. The CDR3 has 15 amino acids. The CDR3 DNA is TGCGCCAGCAGCTTGGTGTTAGCGGGAGGGTACGAGCAGTACTTC. Translating it yields CASSLVLAGGYEQYF.

This clonotype has only one observation. Being one base from a much bigger clone, this may be a read error. This chain links TRBV7-9 with TRBJ2-1, with 7 positions matching TRBD2. The CDR3 covers 13 residues. Germline CDR1 is SEHNR and CDR2 is FQNEAQ (reference sequence). This CDR3 reads CASERGAYNEQLF. The CDR3 DNA reads as TGTGCCAGCGAGCGGGGAGCGTACAATGAGCAGCTCTTC.

For this clonotype: This may stem from a read error, because a much larger clone lies one nucleotide away. DNA of the CDR3: TGTGCCTGGAGCCTAATAGGGAGAAAAACCGGGGAGCTGTTTTTT. Translation: CAWSLIGRKTGELFF. The rearrangement uses TRBV30 and TRBJ2-2; tentatively, D is TRBD2 (5 bases). CDR3 length: 15 amino acids. Between the trimmed V and J ends, which lost 3 bases and 5 bases, there was a span of 16 bases. Germline V gene data show CDR1 as GTSNPN and CDR2 as SVGIG (reference sequence).

Concerning this clonotype: As the CDR3 is not closed by the conserved phenylalanine or tryptophan, this likely results from a read error. V gene TRBV29-1 combines with J gene TRBJ2-7; 11 bases agree with TRBD1. The J segment lost 3 bases and the V segment lost 6 bases, leaving 4 bases of the junction unmatched. Per germline, CDR1 SQVTM and CDR2 ANQGSEA. The CDR3 contains 13 residues. CDR3 sequence: CSVRTGGIYEQYS. CDR3 DNA: TGCAGCGTCCGGACAGGGGGCATCTACGAGCAGTACTCC.

This clonotype was counted ten times or more. The V call is TRBV19, the J call TRBJ2-7, with D uncertain. The CDR3 covers 15 residues. The germline V and J ends were trimmed by 3 bases and 2 bases, with 14 bases remaining between them. CDR1 is LNHDA and CDR2 is SQIVND in the germline V gene (reference sequence). CDR3 in amino acids: CASSILDGQAYEQYF. The CDR3 bases are TGTGCCAGTAGTATTTTGGACGGGCAAGCCTACGAGCAGTACTTC.

About this clonotype itself: A much larger clone differs by one base, so this may be a read error. V usage is TRBV7-9 and J usage is TRBJ2-1; TRBD2 agrees at 9 bases. This CDR3 region has 15 residues. The germline V gene has CDR1 SEHNR and CDR2 FQNEAQ (reference sequence). V shed 4 bases, J shed 5 bases, and the junction held 6 bases outside the gene matches. The CDR3 DNA sequence: TGTGCCAGCAGCTCATCCAGCGGGAGGAACAATGAGCAGTTCTTC. The encoded protein is CASSSSSGRNNEQFF.

Points on this clonotype: A much larger clone differs from this one at a single base, so this may be a read error. No conserved phenylalanine or tryptophan ends this CDR3, so it is likely a read error. V gene TRBV5-1 combines with J gene TRBJ2-7, with 10 bases fitting TRBD1. The CDR3 is made up of 15 amino acids. Unmatched junction bases numbered 3, after V lost 0 bases and J lost 3 bases. Germline V gene data show CDR1 as SGHRS and CDR2 as YFSETQ. CDR3 bases: TGCGCCAGCAGCTTGGAGGACAGGGGGTACTACGAGCAGTACTAC. Its protein product is CASSLEDRGYYEQYY.

As for this clonotype: Possible read error: a much larger clone is one base away. DNA for the CDR3: TGCGCCAGCAGCCAAGAACGGGGGGCTGAGGAGGGAGCTTTCTTT. It encodes CASSQERGAEEGAFF. The chain has TRBV4-1 and TRBJ1-1; a weak D match, TRBD1 (6 bases). This CDR3 has 15 residues. V lost 0 bases and J 10 bases, leaving 18 bases between the germline ends. Germline loops: CDR1 MGHRA, CDR2 YSYEKL.

Details on this clonotype: Just one base apart from a much larger clone, this may be a read error. The gene calls are TRBV5-1 and TRBJ2-2; tentative D call: TRBD1 (5 bases). Germline V gene lookup returns CDR1 SGHRS and CDR2 YFSETQ. The length of the CDR3 is 16 residues. The DNA of the CDR3 is TGCACCAGCAGCTTGGACGCGACAGATTACACCGGGGAGCTGTTTTTT. Its translation: CTSSLDATDYTGELFF.

This clonotype was observed at least ten times. The chain carries TRBV28 and TRBJ1-1; 7 nucleotides match TRBD1. The J segment lost 4 bases and the V segment lost 2 bases, leaving 7 bases of the junction unmatched. From germline, CDR1 is MDHEN and CDR2 SYDVKM. This CDR3 has 15 amino acids. In DNA, the CDR3 is TGTGCCAGCAGTTTACTTACAGGGGCGGCCACTGAAGCTTTCTTT. Protein sequence: CASSLLTGAATEAFF.

This clonotype was detected many times. The rearrangement links TRBV13 to TRBJ2-5; possibly TRBD1 for D (6 bases). The ends were cut back, 5 bases at V and 2 bases at J, with 12 bases in the middle. Germline V gene data show CDR1 as PRHDT and CDR2 as FYEKMQ (reference sequence). The CDR3 contains 14 residues. CDR3 sequence (DNA): TGTGCCAGCAGCGTGAGGACAGCTCAAGAGACCCAGTACTTC. This translates into CASSVRTAQETQYF.

The CDR3, as DNA: TGTGCCAGCAGTTACACACCCGGGGAAAAACTGTTTTTT. Encoded protein: CASSYTPGEKLFF. V usage is TRBV6-2 or TRBV6-3 and J usage is TRBJ1-4; D not resolved. V lost 2 bases, J lost 8 bases, and 9 bases lay in between. The CDR3 sequence is 13 residues long. Germline V lookup: CDR1 MNHEY, CDR2 SVGEGT.

Of note for this clonotype: This may come from a read error, since a much larger clone is one base off. The conserved phenylalanine or tryptophan is not found at the CDR3 terminus, so this likely reflects a read error. The rearrangement joins TRBV7-9 to TRBJ1-1; weak D call: TRBD1 (5 bases). Germline V gene data show CDR1 as SEHNR and CDR2 as FQNEAQ (reference sequence). V lost 1 base and J 0 bases, leaving 9 bases between the germline ends. CDR3 length: 15 residues. The CDR3 DNA reads as TGTGCCAGCAGCTTAGGCCTGACAGTGAACACTGAAGCTTTCCTT. Translated: CASSLGLTVNTEAFL.

This clonotype occurred many times. The gene calls are TRBV4-3 and TRBJ2-7; D is undetermined. The V end lost 0 bases, the J end lost 0 bases, and 9 bases lay between the germline ends. The CDR3 loop spans 15 amino acids. Germline V gene lookup returns CDR1 LGHNA and CDR2 YSLEER. CDR3 DNA: TGCGCCAGCAGCCAAGATTACCCCGGCTCCTACGAGCAGTACTTC. Translating gives CASSQDYPGSYEQYF.

This clonotype showed up just a few times. A read error may be the cause here, since a much bigger clone is one base away. This chain connects TRBV19 to TRBJ1-5, with 8 positions matching TRBD1. CDR1 is LNHDA and CDR2 is SQIVND in the germline V gene (reference sequence). CDR3 length equals 14 residues. CDR3 residues: CASSPTGAGQSQHF. As DNA, the CDR3 is TGTGCCAGTAGCCCGACAGGGGCGGGTCAGTCCCAGCATTTT.

Many counts were recorded for this clonotype. V usage is TRBV7-9 and J usage is TRBJ2-5, with D perhaps matching TRBD2 (7 bases). The V and J ends lost 0 bases and 1 base respectively, with 15 bases between them. CDR1 and CDR2 from the germline V gene are SEHNR and FQNEAQ (reference sequence). The CDR3 contains 17 residues. CDR3 sequence reads: CASSLALSGTFQETQYF. Written as DNA, the CDR3 is TGTGCCAGCAGCTTAGCGCTAAGCGGGACATTCCAAGAGACCCAGTACTTC.

This clonotype was detected ten times or more. V and J are TRBV7-9 and TRBJ2-7; a possible D gene is TRBD1 (6 bases). Between the trimmed V and J ends, which lost 5 bases and 6 bases, there was a span of 11 bases. Germline CDR1 SEHNR, CDR2 FQNEAQ (reference sequence). The CDR3 runs to 12 residues. CDR3 sequence (DNA): TGTGCCAGCAGCCCTACAGGGTCCGAGCAGTACTTC. It yields the protein CASSPTGSEQYF.

This clonotype came up many times. The gene calls are TRBV9 and TRBJ2-7, with a possible D match to TRBD1 (5 bases). The V end lost 7 bases, the J end lost 2 bases, and 10 bases lay between the germline ends. Germline V gives CDR1 SGDLS, CDR2 YYNGEE. CDR3 length: 12 amino acids. This chain's CDR3 is CASGSGPYEQYF. CDR3 DNA sequence: TGTGCCAGCGGGTCAGGGCCCTACGAGCAGTACTTC.

The genes are TRBV12-3 or TRBV12-4 and TRBJ2-5; D not certain. Deletions cut 1 base from V and 0 bases from J, with 6 bases between. This CDR3 comprises 14 residues. The CDR3 region has the DNA TGTGCCAGCAGTTTAGGGTCGTACCAAGAGACCCAGTACTTC. Translation gives CASSLGSYQETQYF.

In this sample, this clonotype turned up a few times. The rearrangement joins TRBV11-2 to TRBJ2-5; D is uncertain. Trimming removed 5 bases at V and 5 bases at J, with 15 bases between. Germline CDR1 is SGHAT and CDR2 is FQNNGV. The length of the CDR3 is 14 residues. The CDR3 protein is CASSTQPGAETQYF. CDR3 DNA: TGTGCCAGCAGCACACAGCCGGGCGCGGAGACCCAGTACTTC.

In this sample, this clonotype turned up a few times. The junction departs from the called germline gene at one end, perhaps through a read error. The chain carries TRBV29-1 and TRBJ2-1; 13 positions agree with TRBD2. Germline-derived CDR1 and CDR2 are SQVTM and ANQGSEA. The CDR3 sequence is 12 residues long. The DNA for the CDR3 is TGCAGCGTTACCGGGACTAGCGGGAATGTGATCTTC. Its translation: CSVTGTSGNVIF.

This chain uses TRBV7-8 with TRBJ2-7, with D perhaps TRBD1 (5 bases). The V gene lost 3 bases and the J gene lost 6 bases, with 15 bases spanning the gap. The V gene's germline CDR1 is SGHVS and CDR2 FQNEAQ. The CDR3 runs to 14 residues. The CDR3 DNA follows: TGTGCCAGCAGCTTGGGGCCCAAGACCTGCGAGCAGTACTTC. This codes for CASSLGPKTCEQYF.

This clonotype has just a few counts. The chain uses TRBV6-1 and TRBJ2-2, with D perhaps matching TRBD1 (6 bases). The CDR3 spans 16 residues. Germline V lookup: CDR1 MNHNS, CDR2 SASEGT. With 5 bases removed from V and 5 bases from J, the gap between germline ends came to 18 bases. This CDR3 reads CASSQTPQGFTGELFF. CDR3 DNA: TGTGCCAGCAGTCAAACCCCCCAGGGGTTTACCGGGGAGCTGTTTTTT.

This clonotype was observed at least ten times. The gene calls are TRBV12-3 or TRBV12-4 and TRBJ2-2; the match to TRBD2 covers 9 bases. This CDR3 comprises 16 residues. Trimming took 3 bases from V and 3 from J; bases not matched to a gene: 5. CDR3 residues: CASSFSLAGHTGELFF. The CDR3 nucleotides read TGTGCCAGCAGTTTCAGTCTAGCGGGACACACCGGGGAGCTGTTTTTT.

Notes on this clonotype: This likely reflects a read error, since a far larger clone is one base away. J is TRBJ2-7 and V is TRBV6-4; D unresolved. Trimming stripped 5 bases from V and 2 bases from J, with 4 bases between. Germline values: CDR1 MRHNA, CDR2 SNTAGT. This CDR3 has 11 residues. The CDR3 is CASSPPYEQYF. CDR3 nucleotide sequence: TGTGCCAGCAGTCCGCCCTACGAGCAGTACTTC.